This TCR beta chain emerged from a study of blood T cell repertoires in COVID-19. Each recovered donor of Cohort 3 presented with two negative PCRs, clearance, or symptom resolution. Sequencing was performed with immunoSEQ multiplex PCR; in TCRdb, only in-frame clones are kept and a portion is missing. The repertoire has approximately 470,000 clones, around 90% of them found once; the top ten carry roughly 0.72%. This CDR3 comprises 14 residues. Trimming removed 0 bases at V and 3 bases at J, with 8 bases between. The germline V gene has CDR1 LGHDT and CDR2 YNNKEL (reference sequence). Sequenced sample: PBMCs or T cells enriched from blood (not recorded which). J is TRBJ1-2 and V is TRBV3-1 (or the pseudogene TRBV3-2); weak D call: TRBD1 (5 bases). This clonotype was obtained from a woman younger than 30 who had recovered from COVID-19. In nucleotides, the CDR3 is TGTGCCAGCAGCCAAGAAAGGGGTGACTATGGCTACACCTTC. Its protein is CASSQERGDYGYTF.